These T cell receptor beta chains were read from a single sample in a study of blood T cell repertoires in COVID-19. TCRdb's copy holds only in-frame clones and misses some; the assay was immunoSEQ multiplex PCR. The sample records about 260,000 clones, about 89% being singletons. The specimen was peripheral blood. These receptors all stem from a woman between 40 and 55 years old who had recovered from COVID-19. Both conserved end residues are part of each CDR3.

CAIRGGRDNEKLFF	TRBV10-3	TRBJ1-4
CASGPRGGSNYGYTF	TRBV12-5	TRBJ1-2
CASSRTGGPGETQYF	TRBV11-2	TRBJ2-5
CSASGAGSSYNEQFF	TRBV20-1	TRBJ2-1
CATSEYGQGAYEQYF	TRBV24-1	TRBJ2-7
CASSPSGGGTQYF	TRBV14	TRBJ2-5
CASRDDRGGYTF	TRBV6-5	TRBJ1-2
CASSWGQGYSPLHF	TRBV5-6	TRBJ1-6
CASSQVKETSGHGLSYEQYF	TRBV3-1/TRBV3-2	TRBJ2-7
CASGRGAPGEKLFF	TRBV12-5	TRBJ1-4
CASSELGGTGPYEQYF	TRBV25-1	TRBJ2-7
CASSPQGPQPQHF	TRBV2	TRBJ1-5
CASSPQGQSYGYTF	TRBV18	TRBJ1-2
CASSLGVRGPNTEAFF	TRBV5-4	TRBJ1-1
CASSYRRVPYEQYF	TRBV6-5	TRBJ2-7
CASSEVGRSYEQYF	TRBV2	TRBJ2-7
CASSPTLQGAVNYGYTF	TRBV11-2	TRBJ1-2
CASSFIPGVPGANVLTF	TRBV6-2/TRBV6-3	TRBJ2-6
CASSLSTGLNQPQHF	TRBV11-2	TRBJ1-5
CASSWGGVTEAFF	TRBV12-3/TRBV12-4	TRBJ1-1
CASSLGPETQYF	TRBV5-1	TRBJ2-5
CASSPPSWSSGYTF	TRBV18	TRBJ1-2
CARPGLAIGGTEAFF	TRBV2	TRBJ1-1
CSLGGHRPDTQYF	TRBV29-1	TRBJ2-3
CASSYGVDRPSYEQYF	TRBV6-5	TRBJ2-7
CASSRGQSLEKLFF	TRBV7-8	TRBJ1-4
CAIMAGQGYNSPLHF	TRBV10-3	TRBJ1-6
CASSIGTLYGYTF	TRBV19	TRBJ1-2
CASSLGRDTEKLFF	TRBV5-1	TRBJ1-4
CASTPGVGRLEKLFF	TRBV2	TRBJ1-4
CASGRGQGIRHTF	TRBV12-5	TRBJ1-2
CASSTDRDTQYF	TRBV9	TRBJ2-3
CASSLVGSSYNSPLHF	TRBV5-1	TRBJ1-6
CASSPRTGGGGYTF	TRBV6-5	TRBJ1-2
CATKDLGETQYF	TRBV10-3	TRBJ2-5
CAWSVLTEAFF	TRBV30	TRBJ1-1
CASSDRPADSPLHF	TRBV9	TRBJ1-6
CASSARSPQGEGEKLFF	TRBV18	TRBJ1-4
CASSIRRGGTEAFF	TRBV19	TRBJ1-1
CASSPRQTIQPQHF	TRBV16	TRBJ1-5
CASSYALGTGNTEAFF	TRBV6-6	TRBJ1-1
CASSPQQGANYEQYF	TRBV7-2	TRBJ2-7
CASSPLTGTSYEQYF	TRBV18	TRBJ2-7
CASSQGTSGVGGELFF	TRBV4-1	TRBJ2-2
CASSRPDRGHEQYF	TRBV27	TRBJ2-7
CASSPGLTRNQPQHF	TRBV4-1	TRBJ1-5
CASSQDDGGANYGYTF	TRBV4-3	TRBJ1-2
CSVERQQNTEAFF	TRBV29-1	TRBJ1-1
CATSRDYYEQYF	TRBV19	TRBJ2-7
CASTNTRGVGGYTF	TRBV5-1	TRBJ1-2
CATEGQGNTEAFF	TRBV24-1	TRBJ1-1
CASSHSIGQAGAFF	TRBV3-1/TRBV3-2	TRBJ1-1
CASSLGTGSGQPQHF	TRBV5-6	TRBJ1-5
CASSLVPGLAAYEQYF	TRBV5-1	TRBJ2-7
CASSFLSLVGELFF	TRBV28	TRBJ2-2
CAIRGQQNTEAFF	TRBV10-3	TRBJ1-1
CASSGEAQETQYF	TRBV9	TRBJ2-5